This T cell receptor beta chain emerged from a study of T cell repertoires in cytomegalovirus infection. The wider study: As its CMV epitopes, the study selected recently identified HLA-C-restricted and well-studied HLA-B-restricted targets.

MiXCR, applied by TCRdb to the reads, yields one record per CDR3 protein. This sample has about 920,000 distinct CDR3 sequences; roughly 30% occur once, and the top ten carry roughly 13%. The V gene's germline CDR1 is MGHRA and CDR2 YSYEKL. The CDR3 runs to 14 residues. Trimming cost V 5 bases and J 1 base; bases outside gene matches: 1. As regards this clonotype: The antigen is not known.

The chain recombines TRBV4-1 with TRBJ2-7; TRBD2 aligns across 11 bases. The sequence came from a human donor in good health (CMV status not recorded). Some clones in this sample may be carry-over from other donors' samples. The specimen was cultured CD8+ T cells from PBMCs, collected from culture after CMV antigen stimulation. CDR3 DNA: TGCGCCAGCAGCTGGACTAGCGGGTCCTACGAGCAGTACTTC. Its protein is CASSWTSGSYEQYF.